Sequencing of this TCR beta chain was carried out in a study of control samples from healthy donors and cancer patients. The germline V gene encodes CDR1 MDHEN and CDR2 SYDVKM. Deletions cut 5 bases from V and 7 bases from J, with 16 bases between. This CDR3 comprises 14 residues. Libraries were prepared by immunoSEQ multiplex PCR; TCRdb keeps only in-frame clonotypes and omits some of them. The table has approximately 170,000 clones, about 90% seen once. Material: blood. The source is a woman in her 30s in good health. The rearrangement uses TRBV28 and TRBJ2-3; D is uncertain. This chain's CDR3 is CASSLPLKGYTQYF. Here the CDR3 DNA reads TGTGCCAGCAGTCTACCCTTGAAGGGCTATACGCAGTATTTT. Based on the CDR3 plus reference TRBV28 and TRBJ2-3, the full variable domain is DVKVTQSSRYLVKRTGEKVFLECVQDMDHENMFWYRQDPGLGLRLIYFSYDVKMKEKGDIPEGYSVSREKKERFSLILESASTNQTSMYLCASSLPLKGYTQYFGPGTRLTVL.